Listed below are T cell receptor beta chains from one sample, sequenced in a study of T cells in Graves' hyperthyroidism and ophthalmopathy. TCRdb reanalysed the multiplex PCR reads using MiXCR and keeps one entry per CDR3 protein. The data contain 360,000 or so distinct CDR3 sequences, about 20% of them seen just once; the ten biggest clones take up 3% to 4%. Sequencing used blood. Receptors originate from a young woman with Graves' hyperthyroidism. Both conserved end residues are part of each CDR3. The order of the fields is CDR3 protein, CDR3 DNA, CDR3 length, clone size, V gene, J gene, D gene. D genes are given only for firm matches. Size is stated for part of the rows, as once, few or many counts, or as a class when the clone is expanded.

cdr3_aa: CASTLTGTGYTF
cdr3_nt: TGTGCCAGCACCTTGACAGGGACAGGCTACACCTTC
cdr3_length: 12
clone_size: many
v_call: TRBV6-1
j_call: TRBJ1-2
d_call: TRBD1

cdr3_aa: CASRRVGEGNTGELFF
cdr3_nt: TGTGCCAGCCGAAGAGTAGGAGAGGGGAACACCGGGGAGCTGTTTTTT
cdr3_length: 16
clone_size: -
v_call: TRBV2
j_call: TRBJ2-2
d_call: -

cdr3_aa: CASSLSWGEQYF
cdr3_nt: TGTGCCAGCAGTTTAAGCTGGGGCGAGCAGTACTTC
cdr3_length: 12
clone_size: many
v_call: TRBV12-3/TRBV12-4
j_call: TRBJ2-7
d_call: -

cdr3_aa: CASTRGLPGELFF
cdr3_nt: TGTGCCAGTACCCGAGGTCTACCAGGGGAGCTGTTTTTT
cdr3_length: 13
clone_size: few
v_call: TRBV19
j_call: TRBJ2-2
d_call: -

cdr3_aa: CATKSGANEQYF
cdr3_nt: TGTGCCACTAAAAGTGGGGCCAACGAGCAGTACTTC
cdr3_length: 12
clone_size: many
v_call: TRBV19
j_call: TRBJ2-7
d_call: -

cdr3_aa: CASSERGLHPGELFF
cdr3_nt: TGTGCCAGCAGTGAAAGGGGGCTACATCCCGGGGAGCTGTTTTTT
cdr3_length: 15
clone_size: many
v_call: TRBV6-1
j_call: TRBJ2-2
d_call: TRBD1

cdr3_aa: CASSLATGANYGYTF
cdr3_nt: TGTGCCAGCAGCTTAGCGACCGGTGCTAACTATGGCTACACCTTC
cdr3_length: 15
clone_size: many
v_call: TRBV7-9
j_call: TRBJ1-2
d_call: -

cdr3_aa: CASSIGGRNQPQHF
cdr3_nt: TGCGCCAGCAGCATAGGTGGGCGCAATCAGCCCCAGCATTTT
cdr3_length: 14
clone_size: many
v_call: TRBV5-1
j_call: TRBJ1-5
d_call: -

cdr3_aa: CANSGFGETQYF
cdr3_nt: TGTGCCAACAGTGGGTTTGGTGAGACCCAGTACTTC
cdr3_length: 12
clone_size: few
v_call: TRBV2
j_call: TRBJ2-5
d_call: -

cdr3_aa: CASSSARILETQYF
cdr3_nt: TGTGCCAGCAGTTCGGCCAGGATCCTGGAGACCCAGTACTTC
cdr3_length: 14
clone_size: many
v_call: TRBV12-3/TRBV12-4
j_call: TRBJ2-5
d_call: -

cdr3_aa: CASSFTGAPYEQYF
cdr3_nt: TGCGCCAGCAGCTTTACCGGGGCACCCTACGAGCAGTACTTC
cdr3_length: 14
clone_size: -
v_call: TRBV5-1
j_call: TRBJ2-7
d_call: -

cdr3_aa: CASSLARQATEAFF
cdr3_nt: TGTGCCAGCAGTTTAGCGCGACAGGCCACTGAAGCTTTCTTT
cdr3_length: 14
clone_size: many
v_call: TRBV12-3/TRBV12-4
j_call: TRBJ1-1
d_call: -

cdr3_aa: CASSPGGLSSYEQYF
cdr3_nt: TGCGCCAGCAGCCCTGGGGGGTTGTCGTCCTACGAGCAGTACTTC
cdr3_length: 15
clone_size: few
v_call: TRBV5-1
j_call: TRBJ2-7
d_call: -

cdr3_aa: CASSSTTVGNTIYF
cdr3_nt: TGTGCCAGCAGTTCAACGACAGTCGGAAACACCATATATTTT
cdr3_length: 14
clone_size: many
v_call: TRBV2
j_call: TRBJ1-3
d_call: -

cdr3_aa: CASSLSGQPVASGNTIYF
cdr3_nt: TGTGCCAGCAGTTTATCGGGACAGCCAGTTGCCTCTGGAAACACCATATATTTT
cdr3_length: 18
clone_size: many
v_call: TRBV12-3/TRBV12-4
j_call: TRBJ1-3
d_call: TRBD1

cdr3_aa: CASSSRPGEAANDGYTF
cdr3_nt: TGTGCCAGCAGTTCCCGACCTGGGGAGGCGGCGAACGATGGCTACACCTTC
cdr3_length: 17
clone_size: many
v_call: TRBV6-5
j_call: TRBJ1-2
d_call: -

cdr3_aa: CASSVRQGSNEQYF
cdr3_nt: TGTGCCAGCAGTGTAAGACAGGGAAGTAACGAGCAGTACTTC
cdr3_length: 14
clone_size: many
v_call: TRBV6-1
j_call: TRBJ2-7
d_call: TRBD1

cdr3_aa: CARSRLAGALGETQYF
cdr3_nt: TGTGCCAGGAGTCGGCTAGCGGGGGCATTAGGAGAGACCCAGTACTTC
cdr3_length: 16
clone_size: -
v_call: TRBV25-1
j_call: TRBJ2-5
d_call: TRBD2

cdr3_aa: CASSLESRGLNYGYTF
cdr3_nt: TGTGCCAGCAGCTTAGAATCCAGGGGGCTTAACTATGGCTACACCTTC
cdr3_length: 16
clone_size: many
v_call: TRBV11-2
j_call: TRBJ1-2
d_call: TRBD1

cdr3_aa: CASRSPTQSWSGNTIYF
cdr3_nt: TGTGCCAGCAGGAGCCCGACACAGAGCTGGTCTGGAAACACCATATATTTT
cdr3_length: 17
clone_size: many
v_call: TRBV28
j_call: TRBJ1-3
d_call: -

cdr3_aa: CATCGGYGANVLTF
cdr3_nt: TGTGCCACCTGCGGGGGCTATGGGGCCAACGTCCTGACTTTC
cdr3_length: 14
clone_size: many
v_call: TRBV12-3/TRBV12-4
j_call: TRBJ2-6
d_call: -

cdr3_aa: CATSRGGGYMNTEAFF
cdr3_nt: TGTGCCACCAGCAGAGGTGGGGGATACATGAACACTGAAGCTTTCTTT
cdr3_length: 16
clone_size: many
v_call: TRBV15
j_call: TRBJ1-1
d_call: -

cdr3_aa: CASSSGGAGGYTF
cdr3_nt: TGTGCCAGCAGTTCCGGGGGCGCGGGGGGCTACACCTTC
cdr3_length: 13
clone_size: -
v_call: TRBV12-3/TRBV12-4
j_call: TRBJ1-2
d_call: -

cdr3_aa: CASSFREGEQYF
cdr3_nt: TGTGCCAGCAGTTTCAGGGAAGGAGAGCAGTACTTC
cdr3_length: 12
clone_size: -
v_call: TRBV28
j_call: TRBJ2-7
d_call: -

cdr3_aa: CATSRDGYGVLVGEAQHF
cdr3_nt: TGTGCCACCAGCAGAGATGGTTACGGGGTCCTAGTAGGTGAAGCCCAGCATTTT
cdr3_length: 18
clone_size: many
v_call: TRBV15
j_call: TRBJ1-5
d_call: -

cdr3_aa: CSARELGTGGYGYTF
cdr3_nt: TGCAGTGCTAGAGAACTCGGGACAGGAGGCTATGGCTACACCTTC
cdr3_length: 15
clone_size: many
v_call: TRBV20-1
j_call: TRBJ1-2
d_call: TRBD1

cdr3_aa: CATSLGYEQYF
cdr3_nt: TGTGCCACCAGCCTGGGTTACGAGCAGTACTTC
cdr3_length: 11
clone_size: many
v_call: TRBV24-1
j_call: TRBJ2-7
d_call: -

cdr3_aa: CASSYSSEGPGAYEQYF
cdr3_nt: TGTGCCAGCAGTTACTCGTCTGAGGGGCCTGGAGCCTACGAGCAGTACTTC
cdr3_length: 17
clone_size: -
v_call: TRBV6-2/TRBV6-3
j_call: TRBJ2-7
d_call: -

cdr3_aa: CASSDRGLTEAFF
cdr3_nt: TGTGCCAGCAGCGACAGGGGGCTTACTGAAGCTTTCTTT
cdr3_length: 13
clone_size: -
v_call: TRBV7-9
j_call: TRBJ1-1
d_call: TRBD1

cdr3_aa: CASNFLSQETQYF
cdr3_nt: TGTGCCAGCAACTTTTTATCCCAAGAGACCCAGTACTTC
cdr3_length: 13
clone_size: many
v_call: TRBV2
j_call: TRBJ2-5
d_call: -

cdr3_aa: CACSRTSSSETQYF
cdr3_nt: TGTGCCTGCTCGCGGACTAGCTCCTCGGAGACCCAGTACTTC
cdr3_length: 14
clone_size: many
v_call: TRBV6-1
j_call: TRBJ2-5
d_call: TRBD2

cdr3_aa: CATLSYSYEQYF
cdr3_nt: TGTGCCACCCTTTCATACTCCTACGAGCAGTACTTC
cdr3_length: 12
clone_size: many
v_call: TRBV6-5
j_call: TRBJ2-7
d_call: -

cdr3_aa: CATSDGTGGNTGELFF
cdr3_nt: TGTGCCACCAGTGATGGGACAGGGGGCAACACCGGGGAGCTGTTTTTT
cdr3_length: 16
clone_size: many
v_call: TRBV24-1
j_call: TRBJ2-2
d_call: TRBD1

cdr3_aa: CASNPRTTGNTEAFF
cdr3_nt: TGTGCCAGCAACCCACGGACAACCGGAAACACTGAAGCTTTCTTT
cdr3_length: 15
clone_size: many
v_call: TRBV6-1
j_call: TRBJ1-1
d_call: -

cdr3_aa: CASTPPWVFDTEAFF
cdr3_nt: TGTGCCAGCACCCCCCCCTGGGTTTTCGACACTGAAGCTTTCTTT
cdr3_length: 15
clone_size: many
v_call: TRBV28
j_call: TRBJ1-1
d_call: -

cdr3_aa: CASSLERAYEQYF
cdr3_nt: TGTGCCAGCAGCTTAGAGAGAGCCTACGAGCAGTACTTC
cdr3_length: 13
clone_size: -
v_call: TRBV7-8
j_call: TRBJ2-7
d_call: -

cdr3_aa: CASSPFGQGSTEAFF
cdr3_nt: TGCGCCAGCAGCCCCTTTGGGCAGGGCAGCACTGAAGCTTTCTTT
cdr3_length: 15
clone_size: -
v_call: TRBV5-1
j_call: TRBJ1-1
d_call: -

cdr3_aa: CASSHHQGDRGNNSPLHF
cdr3_nt: TGTGCCAGCAGCCACCACCAAGGGGACAGGGGAAATAATTCACCCCTCCACTTT
cdr3_length: 18
clone_size: -
v_call: TRBV4-2
j_call: TRBJ1-6
d_call: TRBD1

cdr3_aa: CASSFGARLNYGYTF
cdr3_nt: TGTGCCAGCAGTTTCGGGGCTAGGCTTAACTATGGCTACACCTTC
cdr3_length: 15
clone_size: many
v_call: TRBV6-5
j_call: TRBJ1-2
d_call: -

cdr3_aa: CSARTTYGYTF
cdr3_nt: TGCAGTGCTAGAACGACCTATGGCTACACCTTC
cdr3_length: 11
clone_size: -
v_call: TRBV20-1
j_call: TRBJ1-2
d_call: -

cdr3_aa: CASSLTGYQETQYF
cdr3_nt: TGTGCCAGCAGTTTGACAGGGTACCAAGAGACCCAGTACTTC
cdr3_length: 14
clone_size: many
v_call: TRBV12-3/TRBV12-4
j_call: TRBJ2-5
d_call: TRBD1

cdr3_aa: CASTRAQGGYTF
cdr3_nt: TGTGCCAGCACTCGGGCCCAGGGTGGCTACACCTTC
cdr3_length: 12
clone_size: many
v_call: TRBV2
j_call: TRBJ1-2
d_call: -

cdr3_aa: CASSEHLLGPEAEAFF
cdr3_nt: TGTGCCAGCAGTGAACACCTTTTGGGCCCAGAAGCTGAAGCTTTCTTT
cdr3_length: 16
clone_size: many
v_call: TRBV6-1
j_call: TRBJ1-1
d_call: -

cdr3_aa: CSARDREWEQYF
cdr3_nt: TGCAGCGCCCGGGACAGGGAGTGGGAGCAGTATTTC
cdr3_length: 12
clone_size: few
v_call: TRBV20-1
j_call: TRBJ2-7
d_call: TRBD1

cdr3_aa: CASSSPGQGMNTEAFF
cdr3_nt: TGTGCCAGCAGTTCTCCGGGACAGGGGATGAACACTGAAGCTTTCTTT
cdr3_length: 16
clone_size: many
v_call: TRBV6-5
j_call: TRBJ1-1
d_call: TRBD1

cdr3_aa: CASSLTGAHGSPPHF
cdr3_nt: TGCGCCAGCAGCTTGACGGGGGCGCACGGTTCACCCCCCCACTTT
cdr3_length: 15
clone_size: -
v_call: TRBV5-1
j_call: TRBJ1-6
d_call: -

cdr3_aa: CASSPWDRGAHQPQHF
cdr3_nt: TGTGCCAGCAGTCCCTGGGACAGGGGGGCCCATCAGCCCCAGCATTTT
cdr3_length: 16
clone_size: many
v_call: TRBV27
j_call: TRBJ1-5
d_call: TRBD1

cdr3_aa: CASSLEARGDTSYEQYF
cdr3_nt: TGTGCCAGCAGCTTAGAGGCCCGAGGAGACACCTCCTACGAGCAGTACTTC
cdr3_length: 17
clone_size: once
v_call: TRBV11-1
j_call: TRBJ2-7
d_call: -

cdr3_aa: CASSLPGSQETQYF
cdr3_nt: TGTGCCAGCAGCTTACCGGGATCCCAAGAGACCCAGTACTTC
cdr3_length: 14
clone_size: many
v_call: TRBV7-9
j_call: TRBJ2-5
d_call: -

cdr3_aa: CASSTGGYYGYTF
cdr3_nt: TGTGCCAGCAGTACAGGGGGCTACTATGGCTACACCTTC
cdr3_length: 13
clone_size: -
v_call: TRBV6-1
j_call: TRBJ1-2
d_call: TRBD1

cdr3_aa: CASSLGDSSGTGELFF
cdr3_nt: TGCGCCAGCAGCTTGGGGGACAGCTCAGGCACCGGGGAGCTGTTTTTT
cdr3_length: 16
clone_size: -
v_call: TRBV5-1
j_call: TRBJ2-2
d_call: TRBD1

cdr3_aa: CASSSTAARGNTIYF
cdr3_nt: TGTGCCAGCAGTTCGACAGCTGCCCGGGGAAACACCATATATTTT
cdr3_length: 15
clone_size: many
v_call: TRBV27
j_call: TRBJ1-3
d_call: -

cdr3_aa: CASSEQGIGHGYTF
cdr3_nt: TGTGCCAGCAGTGAGCAGGGGATAGGTCATGGCTACACCTTC
cdr3_length: 14
clone_size: many
v_call: TRBV2
j_call: TRBJ1-2
d_call: -

cdr3_aa: CASSAPSSYNSPLHF
cdr3_nt: TGTGCCAGCAGCGCCCCTAGCTCCTATAATTCACCCCTCCACTTT
cdr3_length: 15
clone_size: few
v_call: TRBV7-2
j_call: TRBJ1-6
d_call: -